A selection of T cell receptor beta chains follows, all from one sample in a study of regulatory T cells in long-lasting Graves disease. TCRdb ran MiXCR on the multiplex PCR reads and lists one entry per CDR3 protein. The table has 300,000 to 450,000 distinct CDR3 sequences, 15% to 19% seen once. The specimen was peripheral blood mononuclear cells (PBMCs), collected at new diagnosis, from a patient treated with antithyroid drugs. The receptors shown here come from a female donor with Graves disease. Both conserved end residues are part of each CDR3. Each record gives: clone size, D gene, J gene, V gene, CDR3 DNA, CDR3 protein. The D gene is left open where the match is weak. Not all rows give a size; the values are once, few, many and, for expanded clones, a class.

abundance: many; d_gene: TRBD2; j_gene: TRBJ2-3; v_gene: TRBV12-3/TRBV12-4; CDR3nt: TGTGCCAGCAGTTTCCCGGGACTAGGAGCAGATACGCAGTATTTT; CDR3aa: CASSFPGLGADTQYF
abundance: many; d_gene: .; j_gene: TRBJ1-2; v_gene: TRBV6-2/TRBV6-3; CDR3nt: TGTGCCAGCAGTTTTTTTACGACAGGCGTTGGAGGCTACACCTTC; CDR3aa: CASSFFTTGVGGYTF
abundance: many; d_gene: TRBD1; j_gene: TRBJ1-5; v_gene: TRBV12-3/TRBV12-4; CDR3nt: TGTGCCAGCAGTCTTCAGACTTCACAGGGGAATCAGCCCCAGCATTTT; CDR3aa: CASSLQTSQGNQPQHF
abundance: many; d_gene: .; j_gene: TRBJ1-5; v_gene: TRBV6-1; CDR3nt: TGTGCCAGCAGGATAACAGGGCCAGGTCAGCCCCAGCATTTT; CDR3aa: CASRITGPGQPQHF
abundance: .; d_gene: TRBD1; j_gene: TRBJ1-6; v_gene: TRBV13; CDR3nt: TGTGCCAGCAGGGCGATGGGGACAGACTATAATTCACCCCTCCACTTT; CDR3aa: CASRAMGTDYNSPLHF
abundance: few; d_gene: .; j_gene: TRBJ2-6; v_gene: TRBV20-1; CDR3nt: TGCAGTGCTAGGTCGGACAGTAGCTCTGGGGCCAACGTCCTGACTTTC; CDR3aa: CSARSDSSSGANVLTF
abundance: .; d_gene: TRBD1; j_gene: TRBJ2-1; v_gene: TRBV7-2; CDR3nt: TGTGCCAGCAGCTGGGGACAGGGGCCATACAATGAGCAGTTCTTC; CDR3aa: CASSWGQGPYNEQFF
abundance: .; d_gene: .; j_gene: TRBJ2-2; v_gene: TRBV4-2; CDR3nt: TGTGCCAGCAGCCAAGATCCAGGGGAGCTGTTTTTT; CDR3aa: CASSQDPGELFF
abundance: many; d_gene: .; j_gene: TRBJ2-5; v_gene: TRBV3-1; CDR3nt: TGTGCCAGCAGCCAAGAGCAGGATCGGGAGACCCAGTACTTC; CDR3aa: CASSQEQDRETQYF
abundance: many; d_gene: TRBD1; j_gene: TRBJ1-4; v_gene: TRBV24-1; CDR3nt: TGTGCCACCAGTGAAACCGGGACAGGGAGTGAAAAACTGTTTTTT; CDR3aa: CATSETGTGSEKLFF
abundance: many; d_gene: .; j_gene: TRBJ1-1; v_gene: TRBV29-1; CDR3nt: TGCAGCGTTGATGGGGGGGTGGTCACTGAAGCTTTCTTT; CDR3aa: CSVDGGVVTEAFF
abundance: many; d_gene: TRBD1; j_gene: TRBJ2-2; v_gene: TRBV15; CDR3nt: TGTGCCACCAGCAGAGTAATGACAGGGCCCACCGGGGAGCTGTTTTTT; CDR3aa: CATSRVMTGPTGELFF
abundance: few; d_gene: .; j_gene: TRBJ2-7; v_gene: TRBV20-1; CDR3nt: TGCAGTGCAAACAGCGTCTACGAGCAGTACTTC; CDR3aa: CSANSVYEQYF
abundance: .; d_gene: .; j_gene: TRBJ2-5; v_gene: TRBV6-2/TRBV6-3; CDR3nt: TGTGCCAGCAGTTACTCGAGGGGTGCGGAGACCCAGTACTTC; CDR3aa: CASSYSRGAETQYF
abundance: .; d_gene: .; j_gene: TRBJ1-2; v_gene: TRBV12-3/TRBV12-4; CDR3nt: TGTGCCAGCAGTTTAACGTTGGGCAGGGCCGAGTTTTATGGCTACACCTTC; CDR3aa: CASSLTLGRAEFYGYTF
abundance: many; d_gene: TRBD1; j_gene: TRBJ1-1; v_gene: TRBV13; CDR3nt: TGTGCCAGCAGCACGTTAATCGACAGGGGTGGCACTGAAGCTTTCTTT; CDR3aa: CASSTLIDRGGTEAFF
abundance: many; d_gene: TRBD1; j_gene: TRBJ1-1; v_gene: TRBV5-6; CDR3nt: TGTGCCAGCAGCCAAGGACAGGGATTTTACACTGAAGCTTTCTTT; CDR3aa: CASSQGQGFYTEAFF
abundance: many; d_gene: .; j_gene: TRBJ1-1; v_gene: TRBV3-1; CDR3nt: TGTGCCAGCAGCCAATACGAGGGGATTGAAGCTTTCTTT; CDR3aa: CASSQYEGIEAFF
abundance: few; d_gene: TRBD2; j_gene: TRBJ2-1; v_gene: TRBV24-1; CDR3nt: TGTGCCGCCGGAGGACTAGCGGGATTAAATGAGCAGTTCTTC; CDR3aa: CAAGGLAGLNEQFF